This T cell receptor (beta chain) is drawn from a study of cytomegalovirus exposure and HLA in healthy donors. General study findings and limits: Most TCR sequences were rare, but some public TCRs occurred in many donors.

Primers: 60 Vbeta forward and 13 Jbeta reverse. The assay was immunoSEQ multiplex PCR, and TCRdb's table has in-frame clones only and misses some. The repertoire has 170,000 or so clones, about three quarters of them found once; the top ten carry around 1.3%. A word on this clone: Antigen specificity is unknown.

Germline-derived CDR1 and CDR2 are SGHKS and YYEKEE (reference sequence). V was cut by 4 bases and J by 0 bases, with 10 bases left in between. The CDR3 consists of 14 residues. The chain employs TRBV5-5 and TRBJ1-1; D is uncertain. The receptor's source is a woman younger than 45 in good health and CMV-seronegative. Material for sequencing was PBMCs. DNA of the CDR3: TGTGCCAGCAGCCCGGAGAGCATGAACACTGAAGCTTTCTTT. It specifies CASSPESMNTEAFF.